Shown below are 15 T cell receptor beta chains from a single sample sequenced in a study of CD8+CD57+ T cells in acquired aplastic anemia. The template used for profiling TCR beta VDJ and CDR3 was genomic DNA. TCRdb re-analysed the reads in MiXCR, keeping a single row per CDR3 protein. The table has approximately 80,000 distinct CDR3 sequences, roughly 72% seen once. It was patients with CD8+CD57+ cell expansion by flow cytometry who were chosen for sequencing. Input material: sorted CD4+, CD8+, or CD8+CD57+ T cells (not recorded which) from PBMCs. Receptors originate from a human donor with aplastic anemia.

The CDR3, as DNA: TGCAGTGCTAGTTTTCTAGCGACCTACGAGCAGTACTTC. As protein: CSASFLATYEQYF. V is TRBV20-1 and J is TRBJ2-7; possible D gene TRBD2, 6 bases. Germline lookup yields CDR1 DFQATT and CDR2 SNEGSKA (reference sequence). Trimming stripped 3 bases from V and 2 bases from J, with 11 bases between. The CDR3 extends over 13 amino acids.

The J gene is TRBJ2-7, the V gene TRBV25-1, with 7 bases lining up with TRBD2. CDR1 MGHDK and CDR2 SYGVNS come from the germline V gene. Trimming at V came to 4 bases and at J to 7 bases, leaving 7 bases not matched to a gene. The CDR3 is 13 amino acids. CDR3 loop: CASSVGGPKEQYF. The CDR3 DNA sequence: TGTGCCAGCAGTGTGGGAGGGCCGAAAGAGCAGTACTTC.

This clonotype showed up many times. The V call is TRBV20-1, the J call TRBJ1-5; no clear D gene. Trimming removed 0 bases from V and 3 bases from J, with 12 bases in between. CDR1 DFQATT and CDR2 SNEGSKA come from the germline V gene (reference sequence). CDR3 size: 15 residues. The CDR3: CSARDEGRNNQPQHF. The CDR3 nucleotides read TGCAGTGCTAGAGATGAAGGGAGGAACAATCAGCCCCAGCATTTT.

The chain is built from TRBV5-1 and TRBJ2-7; D not resolved. This CDR3 has 15 residues. CDR1 is SGHRS, CDR2 YFSETQ, per germline. The ends were cut back, 0 bases at V and 3 bases at J, with 13 bases in the middle. As DNA, the CDR3 is TGCGCCAGCAGCTTGGGCCAGGACCTCCGCTACGAGCAGTACTTC. Translating it yields CASSLGQDLRYEQYF.

The V call is TRBV20-1, the J call TRBJ1-5, with D tentatively TRBD1 (6 bases). The CDR3 is 13 amino acids. Germline values: CDR1 DFQATT, CDR2 SNEGSKA (reference sequence). The ends were cut back, 4 bases at V and 6 bases at J, with 13 bases in the middle. The CDR3 reads CSAKTGTTQPQHF. The CDR3 bases are TGCAGTGCTAAGACCGGGACAACTCAGCCCCAGCATTTT.

Regarding this clonotype: An end of the junction differs from the germline gene, which may be a read error. V and J are TRBV2 and TRBJ1-3; 7 positions match TRBD1. CDR3 length: 14 amino acids. In germline, CDR1 is SNHLY, CDR2 FYNNEI. CDR3 sequence reads: CASSGDSSGNTIYF. The CDR3 DNA sequence: TGTGCCAGCAGTGGGGACAGCTCTGGGAACACCATATATTTT.

The chain has TRBV4-1 and TRBJ2-5; 10 bases align to TRBD2. Losses at the gene ends were 0 bases for V and 2 bases for J; bases not matched to a gene: 6. The germline V gene has CDR1 MGHRA and CDR2 YSYEKL. The CDR3 loop spans 17 amino acids. CDR3 region: CASSQDPSGSQQETQYF. The DNA for the CDR3 is TGCGCCAGCAGCCAAGACCCTAGCGGGAGCCAACAAGAGACCCAGTACTTC.

Notes on this clonotype: An end of the junction does not agree with germline; a read error may underlie this. The gene calls are TRBV7-3 and TRBJ1-5; D not resolved. Germline V gene lookup returns CDR1 SGHTA and CDR2 FQGTGA. This CDR3 is 13 amino acids long. The CDR3 loop reads CAGSREGDQPQHF. For the CDR3, the DNA is TGTGCCGGCAGCCGGGAGGGAGATCAGCCCCAGCATTTT.

This chain joins TRBV4-1 and TRBJ1-6; no clear D. The CDR3 extends over 17 amino acids. CDR1 MGHRA and CDR2 YSYEKL come from the germline V gene. Trimming removed 2 bases from V and 9 bases from J, with 20 bases in between. DNA for the CDR3: TGCGCCAGCAGCCAAACTAAGGCTCAACAGCCTTCTTCACCCCTCCACTTT. Protein: CASSQTKAQQPSSPLHF.

This clonotype was recorded only once. A much larger clone differs from this one at a single base, so this may be a read error. This chain uses TRBV5-1 with TRBJ2-7, with D perhaps matching TRBD2 (5 bases). Germline CDR1 is SGHRS and CDR2 is YFSETQ. The CDR3 extends over 18 amino acids. In DNA, the CDR3 is TGCGCCAGCGGCTTGGAGGTGGGTAGCGAGAATATCTCCTACGAGCAGTACTTC. It is translated as CASGLEVGSENISYEQYF.

CDR3 amino acids: CSARQGNTEAFF. The CDR3 nucleotides read TGCAGTGCTAGACAGGGGAACACTGAAGCTTTCTTT. The rearrangement joins TRBV20-1 to TRBJ1-1, with D possibly matching TRBD1 (5 bases). The CDR3 extends over 12 amino acids. Trimming pared 2 bases from V and 1 base from J, leaving 5 bases between. The germline V gene encodes CDR1 DFQATT and CDR2 SNEGSKA (reference sequence).

The chain links TRBV29-1 to TRBJ1-1, with D possibly matching TRBD1 (5 bases). Trimming pared 7 bases from V and 3 bases from J, leaving 15 bases between. CDR1 SQVTM and CDR2 ANQGSEA come from the germline V gene. The CDR3 runs 13 residues. For the CDR3, the DNA is TGCAGCGCTACGGGACGAGGGTACACTGAAGCTTTCTTT. Its translation is CSATGRGYTEAFF.

This chain connects TRBV20-1 to TRBJ2-7; the match to TRBD1 covers 7 bases. The length of the CDR3 is 12 residues. With 7 bases clipped from V and 2 bases from J, the junction kept 5 bases outside the gene matches. CDR1 is DFQATT and CDR2 is SNEGSKA in the germline V gene (reference sequence). The CDR3 nucleotides are TGCAGTGTAGAGCAGGGGGCCTACGAGCAGTACTTC. It yields the protein CSVEQGAYEQYF.

The rearrangement uses TRBV5-1 and TRBJ2-6, with a weak D call TRBD2 (6 bases). The CDR3 covers 14 residues. With 7 bases removed from V and 0 bases from J, the gap between germline ends came to 8 bases. In germline, CDR1 is SGHRS, CDR2 YFSETQ. The CDR3 DNA follows: TGCGCCAGCGGGGAGGCCTCTGGGGCCAACGTCCTGACTTTC. Translation gives CASGEASGANVLTF.

As to this clonotype: In this CDR3 the conserved last residue, phenylalanine or tryptophan, is missing, so a read error is likely. The rearrangement uses TRBV10-1 and TRBJ2-3; 10 bases map to TRBD2. The CDR3 consists of 11 residues. V dropped 10 bases and J dropped 8; count of bases not matched to a gene: 3. CDR1 WNHNN and CDR2 SYGVQD come from the germline V gene (reference sequence). The CDR3 here is CATEREGTQYS. The CDR3, as DNA: TGCGCCACCGAGCGGGAGGGTACGCAGTATTCT.